This record looks at one T cell receptor beta chain sequence and its context. These data belong to a study of blood T cell repertoires in COVID-19. Overall study context: T cells, B-cell-depleted T cells, or PBMCs provided the cDNA or gDNA that served as material.

CDR1 and CDR2 (germline): MDHEN, SYDVKM. V lost 5 bases and J lost 5, with 9 bases in between. The CDR3 covers 12 residues. Original processing methods: Amplification with reference gene primers provided the estimates of nucleated cell counts. Measured with immunoSEQ multiplex PCR; TCRdb has only the in-frame clones, and not every one. V and J calls and clone size are given by that table; D and trimming were obtained from the DNA. The data hold 120,000 to 150,000 clones, with approximately 86% observed a single time. What was sequenced was peripheral blood. The chain links TRBV28 to TRBJ1-2, with D uncertain. This receptor was taken from a woman aged 40 to 55 with active or convalescent COVID-19. The CDR3 protein is CASSTTDYGYTF. The DNA of the CDR3 is TGTGCCAGCAGTACGACTGATTATGGCTACACCTTC.